This TCR beta chain was recorded in a study of blood T cell repertoires in COVID-19 (dated by TCRdb to the early 2020s). In terms of the full investigation: Collaborator samples came from the United States, Italy and Spain and covered acute and convalescent phases of COVID-19. The sample metadata nearly always contained a de-identified subject ID, COVID-19 status, age in years and sex. Where HLA class I and class II types were available, the types were taken from metadata supplied by the sample provider, not from assay-based typing. Samples were obtained from the ongoing ImmuneRACE study (first 160 participants) and from 1,254 subjects provided by 6 global collaborators. The prospective study material was composed of cDNA or gDNA derived from T cells, B-cell-depleted T cells, or PBMCs. The repertoires were released in a freely available public database meant as a resource for research on the immune response to SARS-CoV-2. The dataset comprised deeply sampled blood TCRbeta repertoires from subjects exposed to, actively infected with, or recovered from COVID-19.

Whole blood was collected in K2EDTA tubes by collaborating institutions according to the institutions' own protocols. Collaborator samples were shipped for TCRbeta analysis as frozen whole blood, isolated PBMCs, or DNA extracted from either sample type. Summary of the overall study and its limitations: The quantity of clinical and demographic metadata differed by source and by participant and was supplied without curation.

The immunoSEQ Assay, a bias-controlled multiplex PCR, was used to amplify TCRbeta CDR3 regions from genomic DNA. Per the original workflow: Within the assay, amplification of reference gene primers was used to estimate how many nucleated cells each sample contained. To quantify the absolute abundance of each unique TCRbeta CDR3 rearrangement, sequence reads were collapsed and filtered. Productive Simpson clonality was computed per sample as the square root of Simpson's diversity index over productive rearrangements. In TCRdb, the immuneACCESS table is reduced to in-frame sequences with V and J assigned. These tables do not hold every clone; where another copy was compared, an unresolved V gene accounts for under half, and the others remain unexplained. Clonal size and the V and J genes are those of that table, whereas D and trimming came from the DNA. The sample profile shows 150,000 to 200,000 clones; about 81% of them were found once. The biggest ten clones account for roughly a tenth of the sample.

With regard to this clone: Which antigen it targets is not known. One base away there is no much larger clone; base qualities are not given.

This clonotype was sampled from a human donor in a cohort sampled during active COVID-19. The sample consisted of peripheral blood.

The DNA sequence is given as TGTGCCAGCAGAGGCGGCGGCAGAGAGACCCAGTACTTC. Translation gives CASRGGGRETQYF. The sequence links TRBV28 to TRBJ2-5; too little of a D gene remains to name it. The junction carries 12 bases between V and J, which are trimmed by 6 bases and 4 bases respectively. The CDR3, from cysteine to phenylalanine, totals 13 residues. The DNA shown is the 39-base CDR3, in frame from base 1. From the germline V gene, CDR1 is MDHEN and CDR2 is SYDVKM.